A single sample is the source of the 10 T cell receptor beta chains below, sequenced in a study of blood T cell repertoires in COVID-19. Using immunoSEQ multiplex PCR, the repertoire was profiled, and TCRdb retains in-frame clones only, with some absent. The top ten hold about 2.2% of the sample, which has over 55,000 clones, 75% to 95% seen once. The sequencing input was peripheral blood. All receptors come from a man in his 60s with acute or convalescent COVID-19.

The chain employs TRBV28 and TRBJ1-2; 9 bases match TRBD1. The germline V gene encodes CDR1 MDHEN and CDR2 SYDVKM. This CDR3 region has 13 residues. V dropped 7 bases and J dropped 7; count of bases not matched to a gene: 7. CDR3 protein: CASTWTGAFGYTF. The CDR3 DNA is TGTGCCAGCACATGGACAGGGGCGTTTGGCTACACCTTC.

The chain is built from TRBV7-3 and TRBJ2-7; unclear D gene. The V and J ends lost 5 bases and 4 bases respectively, with 6 bases between them. The CDR3 length is 11 residues. Germline V gene sequence: CDR1 SGHTA, CDR2 FQGTGA. DNA for the CDR3: TGTGCCAGCAGCACCCTATACGAGCAGTACTTC. This translates into CASSTLYEQYF. The entire variable domain, with the rest obtained from reference TRBV7-3 and TRBJ2-7, is as follows: GAGVSQTPSNKVTEKGKYVELRCDPISGHTALYWYRQSLGQGPEFLIYFQGTGAADDSGLPNDRFFAVRPEGSVSTLKIQRTERGDSAVYLCASSTLYEQYFGPGTRLTVT.

Concerning this clone: The junction shows a germline mismatch at one end, possibly a read error. J is TRBJ2-2 and V is TRBV7-7; 7 bases fit TRBD1. This CDR3 is built from 17 residues. The germline gives CDR1 SSHAT, CDR2 FNYEAQ (reference sequence). This CDR3 is CASSLDRATPITGELFF. The CDR3 nucleotides read TGTGCTAGCAGCTTAGACAGGGCGACTCCTATCACCGGGGAGCTGTTTTTT.

This clone was recorded once. The genes are TRBV6-4 and TRBJ1-4, with a tentative D call TRBD1 (5 bases). From germline, CDR1 is MRHNA and CDR2 SNTAGT. The V and J ends lost 2 bases and 14 bases respectively, with 24 bases between them. The CDR3 runs 16 residues. The CDR3 protein is CASSDKRGAGNRGLFF. CDR3 sequence (DNA): TGTGCCAGCAGTGACAAGAGGGGAGCTGGGAACCGGGGGCTGTTTTTT.

This clone has a handful of counts. CDR3 DNA: TGTGCCAGCTCACCAGAAAAGGACAGGGCCTACGAGCAGTACTTC. Residues: CASSPEKDRAYEQYF. The V call is TRBV18, the J call TRBJ2-7, with TRBD1 matching 8 bases. In germline, CDR1 is KGHSH, CDR2 LQKENI. Trimming removed 2 bases from V and 2 bases from J; junction bases left unmatched: 5. This CDR3 spans 15 amino acids. The full variable domain, completed using reference TRBV18 and TRBJ2-7, is NAGVMQNPRHLVRRRGQEARLRCSPMKGHSHVYWYRQLPEEGLKFMVYLQKENIIDESGMPKERFSAEFPKEGPSILRIQQVVRGDSAAYFCASSPEKDRAYEQYFGPGTRLTVT.

The J gene is TRBJ2-6, the V gene TRBV27; 10 bases fit TRBD1. The CDR3 consists of 17 residues. V was pared by 6 bases and J by 0 bases, with 5 bases of the junction left unmatched. Germline V gene sequence: CDR1 MNHEY, CDR2 SMNVEV (reference sequence). The CDR3, as DNA: TGTGCCAGCAGGTGGACAGGGGGAGGCTCTGGGGCCAACGTCCTGACTTTC. Its translation is CASRWTGGGSGANVLTF.

The rearrangement uses TRBV6-2 or TRBV6-3 and TRBJ2-5; 8 nucleotides agree with TRBD1. Per germline, CDR1 MNHEY and CDR2 SVGEGT. V gave up 3 bases and J gave up 5 bases; unmatched junction bases: 5. This CDR3 comprises 14 residues. In DNA, the CDR3 is TGTGCCAGCAGTTATTCCAGGGGGCTGGAGACCCAGTACTTC. Translated, it gives CASSYSRGLETQYF.

J is TRBJ1-2 and V is TRBV3-1 (or the pseudogene TRBV3-2); D might be TRBD1 (5 bases). The V end was cut by 1 base, the J end by 8 bases, with 11 bases between. Germline V gene lookup returns CDR1 LGHDT and CDR2 YNNKEL (reference sequence). The CDR3 runs 13 residues. CDR3 bases: TGTGCCAGCAGCCAAGGCTTTAGGGGCGGCTACACCTTC. The encoded protein is CASSQGFRGGYTF.

Comment on this clone: One end of the junction is discordant with germline, which a read error may explain. This CDR3 reads CASSLPGLAIDF. The DNA for the CDR3 is TGTGCCAGCAGTTTACCGGGACTAGCGATCGACTTC. This chain connects TRBV28 to TRBJ2-7; 10 nucleotides agree with TRBD2. CDR1 MDHEN and CDR2 SYDVKM come from the germline V gene. The CDR3 covers 12 residues.

The chain combines TRBV11-2 with TRBJ2-5; D is possibly TRBD1 (6 bases). Germline CDR1 reads SGHAT; CDR2 reads FQNNGV. V lost 0 bases, J lost 7 bases, and 12 bases lay in between. This CDR3 is 14 amino acids long. CDR3 loop: CASSLDQGSVTQYF. In DNA form, the CDR3 reads TGTGCCAGCAGCTTAGACCAGGGGTCAGTGACCCAGTACTTC.